The 7 T cell receptor beta chains listed next were all sequenced from one sample in a study of cytomegalovirus exposure and HLA in healthy donors. Measured with immunoSEQ multiplex PCR; TCRdb has only the in-frame clones, and not every one. The sample holds about 160,000 clones, roughly nine tenths seen once. The sample was PBMCs. These receptors came from a man between 18 and 35 years old in good health and CMV-seropositive.

This clone was detected only once. The chain recombines TRBV6-1 with TRBJ2-7, with 8 bases identical to TRBD1. The CDR3 runs to 15 residues. The V and J ends lost 6 bases and 3 bases, in that order; junction bases with no gene match: 10. Looked up from germline, CDR1 is MNHNS and CDR2 is SASEGT. The CDR3 region is CASRNARDRSYEQYF. Written as DNA, the CDR3 is TGTGCCAGCAGGAATGCACGGGACAGGAGCTACGAGCAGTACTTC.

The table lists this clone with a few counts. In nucleotides, the CDR3 is TGCAGTGCTAAGGAGGGTGGCTACACCTTC. This sequence encodes CSAKEGGYTF. V is TRBV20-1 and J is TRBJ1-2, with unresolved D. CDR1 and CDR2 from the germline V gene are DFQATT and SNEGSKA (reference sequence). V was shortened by 4 bases and J by 7 bases, with 7 bases between the two germline ends. The CDR3 is made up of 10 amino acids.

The CDR3 DNA follows: TGTGCCAGCAGTCCGGGACAGGGTAACACTGAAGCTTTCTTT. Its protein product is CASSPGQGNTEAFF. This sequence joins TRBV25-1 and TRBJ1-1, with TRBD1 identical over 9 bases. Germline V gives CDR1 MGHDK, CDR2 SYGVNS. V was pared by 5 bases and J by 2 bases, with 3 bases of the junction left unmatched. CDR3 length: 14 amino acids.

The V and J genes are TRBV30 and TRBJ2-6, with a tentative D call TRBD2 (6 bases). The V end lost 8 bases, the J end lost 2 bases, and 16 bases lay between the germline ends. The CDR3 has 15 amino acids. Germline V lookup: CDR1 GTSNPN, CDR2 SVGIG (reference sequence). CDR3 sequence: CAGGFVGAGANVLTF. As DNA, the CDR3 is TGTGCCGGGGGGTTTGTTGGAGCTGGGGCCAACGTCCTGACTTTC.

This clone was detected once. The gene calls are TRBV29-1 and TRBJ2-4; the D gene is possibly TRBD2 (5 bases). The V gene's germline CDR1 is SQVTM and CDR2 ANQGSEA. CDR3 length: 13 residues. Trimming cost V 1 base and J 9 bases, with 13 bases left between them. CDR3 coding DNA: TGCAGCGTTGAAGTAGAGCGACGGGGCATTCAGTACTTC. This gives the protein CSVEVERRGIQYF.

The chain joins TRBV19 to TRBJ2-7, with 9 bases aligning to TRBD1. The germline gives CDR1 LNHDA, CDR2 SQIVND (reference sequence). The CDR3 consists of 15 residues. V lost 4 bases to trimming and J lost 2 bases; unmatched junction nucleotides: 6. CDR3 protein: CASSKDRGSPYEQYF. The CDR3 bases are TGTGCCAGTAGTAAAGACAGGGGGTCCCCCTACGAGCAGTACTTC.

The CDR3 loop reads CATSRGQGARGANVLTF. Written as DNA, the CDR3 is TGTGCCACCAGCAGAGGACAGGGGGCGCGTGGGGCCAACGTCCTGACTTTC. The J gene is TRBJ2-6, the V gene TRBV15; 10 positions match TRBD1. The CDR3 extends over 17 amino acids. The V gene end was trimmed by 1 base and the J gene end by 3 bases; junction bases not matched to a gene: 3. Germline-derived CDR1 and CDR2 are LNHNV and YYDKDF (reference sequence).